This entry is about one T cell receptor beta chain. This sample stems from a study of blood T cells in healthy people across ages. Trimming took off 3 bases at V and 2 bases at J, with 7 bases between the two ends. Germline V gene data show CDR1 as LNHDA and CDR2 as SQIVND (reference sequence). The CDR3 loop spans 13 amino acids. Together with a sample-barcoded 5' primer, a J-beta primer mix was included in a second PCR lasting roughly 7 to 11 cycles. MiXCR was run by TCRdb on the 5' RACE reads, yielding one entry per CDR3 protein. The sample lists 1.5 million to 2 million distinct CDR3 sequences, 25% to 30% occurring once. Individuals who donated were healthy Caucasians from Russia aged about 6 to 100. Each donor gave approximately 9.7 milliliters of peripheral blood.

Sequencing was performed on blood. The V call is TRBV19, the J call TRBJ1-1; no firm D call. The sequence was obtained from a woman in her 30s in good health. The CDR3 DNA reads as TGTGCCAGTAGTATCCCGGTTAACACTGAAGCTTTCTTT. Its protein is CASSIPVNTEAFF.